This TCR beta chain came from a study of cytomegalovirus exposure and HLA in healthy donors. PCR was performed using 60 Vbeta and 13 Jbeta primers. Libraries were prepared by immunoSEQ multiplex PCR; TCRdb keeps only in-frame clonotypes and omits some of them. The repertoire holds 85,000 to 130,000 clones, with around 80% as singletons. Study results and caveats: Apparent HLA restriction characterized most CMV-associated TCR beta chains in a later analysis. Three of the chains that were CMV-associated were confirmed in vitro to be specific for CMV antigens. A later analysis linked a missense DCLRE1C variant to TCR beta V- and J-gene trimming. Association of 17,000 or so TCR beta sequences with HLA alleles was found at 0.05 false discovery rate in a later analysis.

As concerns this clone: What it recognizes is unknown.

The material sequenced was PBMCs. The source is a female donor in good health and CMV-seropositive.

This chain's CDR3 is CASSFDTGELFF. In nucleotides, the CDR3 is TGCGCCAGCAGCTTCGACACCGGGGAGCTGTTTTTT. J is TRBJ2-2 and V is TRBV5-1; D gene unclear. With 2 bases removed from V and 3 bases from J, the gap between germline ends came to 2 bases. This CDR3 is 12 amino acids long. The germline V gene has CDR1 SGHRS and CDR2 YFSETQ.